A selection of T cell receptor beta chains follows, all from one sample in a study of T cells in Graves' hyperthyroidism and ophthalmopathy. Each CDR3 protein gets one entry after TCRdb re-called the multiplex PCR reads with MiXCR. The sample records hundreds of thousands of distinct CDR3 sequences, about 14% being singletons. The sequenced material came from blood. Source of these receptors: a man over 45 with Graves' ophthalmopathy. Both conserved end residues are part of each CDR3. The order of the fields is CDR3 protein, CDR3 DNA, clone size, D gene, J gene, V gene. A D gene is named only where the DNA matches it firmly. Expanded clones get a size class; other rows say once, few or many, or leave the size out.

CDR3 protein: CASTRGPATGELFF
CDR3 DNA: TGTGCCAGCACCAGAGGGCCGGCCACCGGGGAGCTGTTTTTT
clone size: -
D gene: -
J gene: TRBJ2-2
V gene: TRBV7-2

CDR3 protein: CSVNGQGVSEQYF
CDR3 DNA: TGCAGCGTGAACGGACAGGGAGTGAGCGAGCAGTACTTC
clone size: many
D gene: TRBD1
J gene: TRBJ2-7
V gene: TRBV29-1

CDR3 protein: CASSGGGAGVPYEQYF
CDR3 DNA: TGTGCCAGCAGCGGGGGGGGAGCGGGAGTCCCCTACGAGCAGTACTTC
clone size: many
D gene: TRBD2
J gene: TRBJ2-7
V gene: TRBV2

CDR3 protein: CAISETGTLDEQYF
CDR3 DNA: TGTGCCATCAGTGAAACCGGGACCTTAGACGAGCAGTACTTC
clone size: -
D gene: -
J gene: TRBJ2-7
V gene: TRBV10-3

CDR3 protein: CASSPGENTDTQYF
CDR3 DNA: TGTGCCAGCTCTCCGGGGGAAAACACAGATACGCAGTATTTT
clone size: few
D gene: -
J gene: TRBJ2-3
V gene: TRBV6-4

CDR3 protein: CSARDLGNTDTQYF
CDR3 DNA: TGCAGTGCTAGAGATCTAGGGAACACAGATACGCAGTATTTT
clone size: many
D gene: -
J gene: TRBJ2-3
V gene: TRBV20-1

CDR3 protein: CASTAGTTPIYEQYF
CDR3 DNA: TGTGCCAGCACCGCCGGGACTACTCCCATCTACGAGCAGTACTTC
clone size: -
D gene: TRBD2
J gene: TRBJ2-7
V gene: TRBV6-1

CDR3 protein: CASSPTRDSVGGYTF
CDR3 DNA: TGTGCCAGCTCACCCACCCGGGACTCCGTCGGTGGCTACACCTTC
clone size: many
D gene: -
J gene: TRBJ1-2
V gene: TRBV18

CDR3 protein: CASSVRPLSYEQYF
CDR3 DNA: TGTGCCAGCAGTGTCAGACCGCTATCCTACGAGCAGTACTTC
clone size: many
D gene: -
J gene: TRBJ2-7
V gene: TRBV2

CDR3 protein: CASSGEREDVLPGEQYF
CDR3 DNA: TGTGCCAGCAGTGGCGAGCGGGAGGACGTACTACCAGGCGAGCAGTACTTC
clone size: many
D gene: TRBD2
J gene: TRBJ2-7
V gene: TRBV25-1

CDR3 protein: CAISESTGNGYTF
CDR3 DNA: TGTGCCATCAGTGAGTCGACTGGAAATGGCTACACCTTC
clone size: -
D gene: -
J gene: TRBJ1-2
V gene: TRBV10-3

CDR3 protein: CSAIAPRRETQYF
CDR3 DNA: TGCAGTGCTATAGCTCCTAGGAGGGAGACCCAGTACTTC
clone size: few
D gene: -
J gene: TRBJ2-5
V gene: TRBV20-1

CDR3 protein: CATTDQISNQPQHF
CDR3 DNA: TGTGCCACCACTGATCAGATTAGCAATCAGCCCCAGCATTTT
clone size: -
D gene: -
J gene: TRBJ1-5
V gene: TRBV24-1

CDR3 protein: CASSRDNEQFF
CDR3 DNA: TGTGCCAGCTCACGAGACAATGAGCAGTTCTTC
clone size: many
D gene: -
J gene: TRBJ2-1
V gene: TRBV18

CDR3 protein: CSAMSEEYGYTF
CDR3 DNA: TGCAGTGCTATGTCAGAAGAATATGGCTACACCTTC
clone size: many
D gene: -
J gene: TRBJ1-2
V gene: TRBV20-1

CDR3 protein: CASIPPRDRAYNEQFF
CDR3 DNA: TGTGCCAGCATCCCTCCCCGGGACAGGGCCTACAATGAGCAGTTCTTC
clone size: many
D gene: TRBD1
J gene: TRBJ2-1
V gene: TRBV7-9

CDR3 protein: CASERRVGEKLFF
CDR3 DNA: TGTGCCAGCGAGCGGAGGGTTGGAGAAAAACTGTTTTTT
clone size: many
D gene: -
J gene: TRBJ1-4
V gene: TRBV2

CDR3 protein: CSGLTSRAQETQYF
CDR3 DNA: TGCAGCGGCTTGACTAGTCGGGCCCAAGAGACCCAGTACTTC
clone size: -
D gene: -
J gene: TRBJ2-5
V gene: TRBV29-1

CDR3 protein: CASTISGSGTDTQYF
CDR3 DNA: TGTGCCAGCACCATTAGCGGGAGCGGGACAGATACGCAGTATTTT
clone size: -
D gene: TRBD2
J gene: TRBJ2-3
V gene: TRBV7-9

CDR3 protein: CSAKAPRGSYNEQFF
CDR3 DNA: TGCAGTGCTAAAGCGCCTAGGGGGTCCTACAATGAGCAGTTCTTC
clone size: many
D gene: -
J gene: TRBJ2-1
V gene: TRBV20-1

CDR3 protein: CASSLAGGSLSEQYF
CDR3 DNA: TGTGCCAGCAGCCTAGCGGGAGGGTCGCTCTCCGAGCAGTACTTC
clone size: many
D gene: TRBD2
J gene: TRBJ2-7
V gene: TRBV27

CDR3 protein: CASSFQQTQYF
CDR3 DNA: TGTGCCAGCAGTTTTCAGCAAACCCAGTACTTC
clone size: many
D gene: -
J gene: TRBJ2-5
V gene: TRBV28

CDR3 protein: CAWSKGGNTGELFF
CDR3 DNA: TGTGCCTGGAGTAAGGGAGGTAACACCGGGGAGCTGTTTTTT
clone size: many
D gene: -
J gene: TRBJ2-2
V gene: TRBV30

CDR3 protein: CASSEYKGQGTIQYF
CDR3 DNA: TGTGCCAGCAGTGAATATAAGGGACAGGGGACCATTCAGTACTTC
clone size: many
D gene: TRBD1
J gene: TRBJ2-4
V gene: TRBV2

CDR3 protein: CASSHRAGETQYF
CDR3 DNA: TGCGCCAGCAGCCATAGGGCAGGAGAGACCCAGTACTTC
clone size: many
D gene: -
J gene: TRBJ2-5
V gene: TRBV4-1

CDR3 protein: CASSPPTNEQFF
CDR3 DNA: TGTGCCAGCAGCCCCCCCACCAATGAGCAGTTCTTC
clone size: -
D gene: -
J gene: TRBJ2-1
V gene: TRBV7-9

CDR3 protein: CASSESLLRQNTEAFF
CDR3 DNA: TGTGCCAGCAGTGAATCGTTACTCCGGCAGAACACTGAAGCTTTCTTT
clone size: -
D gene: -
J gene: TRBJ1-1
V gene: TRBV6-1

CDR3 protein: CASGWGGSPEAFF
CDR3 DNA: TGTGCCAGCGGGTGGGGGGGCTCGCCTGAAGCTTTCTTT
clone size: few
D gene: -
J gene: TRBJ1-1
V gene: TRBV2

CDR3 protein: CAWRLTGESPLHF
CDR3 DNA: TGTGCCTGGAGATTGACAGGCGAATCACCCCTCCACTTT
clone size: many
D gene: -
J gene: TRBJ1-6
V gene: TRBV30

CDR3 protein: CASSFNGLSYNEQFF
CDR3 DNA: TGCGCCAGCAGCTTTAACGGGTTGTCCTACAATGAGCAGTTCTTC
clone size: many
D gene: -
J gene: TRBJ2-1
V gene: TRBV5-1

CDR3 protein: CASSMRGTSIGHEQFF
CDR3 DNA: TGTGCCAGCAGTATGAGGGGGACTAGCATCGGCCACGAGCAGTTCTTC
clone size: -
D gene: TRBD2
J gene: TRBJ2-1
V gene: TRBV12-3/TRBV12-4

CDR3 protein: CASGNQQGSEQYF
CDR3 DNA: TGTGCCAGCGGTAATCAACAGGGTTCCGAGCAGTACTTC
clone size: -
D gene: -
J gene: TRBJ2-7
V gene: TRBV6-1

CDR3 protein: CASSGTDDSNQPQHF
CDR3 DNA: TGTGCCAGCAGCGGGACGGACGATAGCAATCAGCCCCAGCATTTT
clone size: many
D gene: -
J gene: TRBJ1-5
V gene: TRBV12-3/TRBV12-4

CDR3 protein: CASSPGHTIYEQYF
CDR3 DNA: TGTGCCAGTAGCCCGGGACACACGATCTACGAGCAGTACTTC
clone size: -
D gene: -
J gene: TRBJ2-7
V gene: TRBV7-9

CDR3 protein: CASSSRVFAMNTEAFF
CDR3 DNA: TGTGCCAGCAGTTCACGGGTTTTCGCGATGAACACTGAAGCTTTCTTT
clone size: many
D gene: -
J gene: TRBJ1-1
V gene: TRBV28

CDR3 protein: CASSVVSTDVEQFF
CDR3 DNA: TGTGCCAGCAGCGTAGTTTCCACGGACGTTGAGCAGTTCTTC
clone size: many
D gene: -
J gene: TRBJ2-1
V gene: TRBV9

CDR3 protein: CASSRGMNPGELFF
CDR3 DNA: TGTGCCAGCAGTAGGGGGATGAACCCCGGGGAGCTGTTTTTT
clone size: -
D gene: -
J gene: TRBJ2-2
V gene: TRBV5-6

CDR3 protein: CAWSNQPNQPQHF
CDR3 DNA: TGTGCCTGGAGTAACCAGCCCAATCAGCCCCAGCATTTT
clone size: many
D gene: -
J gene: TRBJ1-5
V gene: TRBV30

CDR3 protein: CASRIQGAGNTIYF
CDR3 DNA: TGCGCCAGCAGGATCCAGGGGGCGGGAAACACCATATATTTT
clone size: -
D gene: TRBD1
J gene: TRBJ1-3
V gene: TRBV5-1

CDR3 protein: CATSDSVGANVLTF
CDR3 DNA: TGTGCCACCAGCGACTCGGTCGGGGCCAACGTCCTGACTTTC
clone size: few
D gene: -
J gene: TRBJ2-6
V gene: TRBV15

CDR3 protein: CATSDDLAGGPPDTQYF
CDR3 DNA: TGTGCCACCAGTGATGACCTAGCGGGAGGGCCCCCAGATACGCAGTATTTT
clone size: many
D gene: TRBD2
J gene: TRBJ2-3
V gene: TRBV24-1

CDR3 protein: CAWIKGLGYTF
CDR3 DNA: TGTGCCTGGATAAAAGGGCTTGGCTACACCTTC
clone size: many
D gene: -
J gene: TRBJ1-2
V gene: TRBV30

CDR3 protein: CSVTHLERYGELFF
CDR3 DNA: TGCAGCGTGACCCACTTGGAGAGATACGGGGAGCTGTTTTTT
clone size: few
D gene: -
J gene: TRBJ2-2
V gene: TRBV29-1

CDR3 protein: CASSMETTGREWADTQYF
CDR3 DNA: TGTGCCAGTAGTATGGAAACTACGGGGCGGGAGTGGGCAGATACGCAGTATTTT
clone size: -
D gene: TRBD2
J gene: TRBJ2-3
V gene: TRBV19

CDR3 protein: CASSSWSGYEQYF
CDR3 DNA: TGTGCCAGCAGCTCCTGGAGTGGATACGAGCAGTACTTC
clone size: few
D gene: -
J gene: TRBJ2-7
V gene: TRBV5-5

CDR3 protein: CASSYRRGDEQYF
CDR3 DNA: TGTGCCAGCAGTTACAGGCGGGGGGACGAGCAGTACTTC
clone size: many
D gene: TRBD2
J gene: TRBJ2-7
V gene: TRBV6-6

CDR3 protein: CASSRPRLNEQFF
CDR3 DNA: TGTGCCAGCAGTCGCCCCCGATTGAATGAGCAGTTCTTC
clone size: many
D gene: -
J gene: TRBJ2-1
V gene: TRBV28

CDR3 protein: CSVSGPGAAFF
CDR3 DNA: TGCAGCGTTTCTGGACCAGGGGCTGCTTTCTTT
clone size: many
D gene: -
J gene: TRBJ1-1
V gene: TRBV29-1

CDR3 protein: CASSITEQYF
CDR3 DNA: TGTGCCAGCAGCATAACCGAGCAGTACTTC
clone size: many
D gene: -
J gene: TRBJ2-7
V gene: TRBV2

CDR3 protein: CAISSSGTTDSSYNEQFF
CDR3 DNA: TGTGCCATCAGTTCAAGCGGGACCACCGATAGCTCCTACAATGAGCAGTTCTTC
clone size: -
D gene: TRBD2
J gene: TRBJ2-1
V gene: TRBV10-3

CDR3 protein: CASLPSIAGQEQFF
CDR3 DNA: TGTGCCAGCTTACCCTCCATTGCGGGTCAAGAGCAGTTCTTC
clone size: many
D gene: -
J gene: TRBJ2-1
V gene: TRBV12-3/TRBV12-4

CDR3 protein: CASSITTGQASYEQYF
CDR3 DNA: TGTGCCAGTAGTATAACGACGGGGCAGGCCTCCTACGAGCAGTACTTC
clone size: many
D gene: -
J gene: TRBJ2-7
V gene: TRBV19